The T cell receptor (beta chain) under discussion was sequenced for a study of blood T cell repertoires in COVID-19. How the authors handled the data: Using reference gene primer amplification, nucleated cell counts were estimated. Here immunoSEQ multiplex PCR was the method, and the copy in TCRdb shows in-frame clones only, minus some. The V and J calls and clone size come from that table; D and trimming were worked out from the DNA. There are 300,000 to 500,000 clones in the sample; roughly 90% occur only once, and around 2% lies in the top ten. This clone was detected only once. From germline, CDR1 is MNHEY and CDR2 SVGAGI. The CDR3 runs 13 residues. V was pared by 2 bases and J by 8 bases, with 12 bases between.

The receptor was isolated from a woman in her thirties or forties with acute COVID-19. The chain recombines TRBV6-5 with TRBJ2-5; D ambiguous. The specimen was PBMCs or T cells enriched from blood (not recorded which). CDR3 coding DNA: TGTGCCAGCAGTTACCCTCACGCTACCACCCAGTACTTC. Its translation: CASSYPHATTQYF.